The clone carrying this TCR beta chain came up many times. RNA transcripts were the template for amplifying TCR beta CDR3 regions. TCR CDR3 underwent first-round RT-PCR with the HTBI primer set. Each CDR3 protein gets one entry after TCRdb re-called the multiplex PCR reads with MiXCR. The data contain 600,000 to 700,000 distinct CDR3 sequences, roughly 14% of them singletons. The V end lost 5 bases, the J end lost 10 bases, and 20 bases lay between the germline ends. The CDR3 covers 14 residues. This specimen comes from a study of T cells in Graves' hyperthyroidism and ophthalmopathy. Exclusion followed for patients with uncontrolled infection, other autoimmune disease, pregnancy or lactation.

The sequenced material came from blood. This sequence originates from a woman aged 40 to 50 with Graves' ophthalmopathy. V is TRBV12-3 or TRBV12-4 and J is TRBJ1-2; D is possibly TRBD1 (5 bases). The CDR3 sequence: CASSRQGSLDTYTF. The CDR3 nucleotides read TGTGCCAGCAGTAGGCAGGGTTCGCTAGATACCTACACCTTC.